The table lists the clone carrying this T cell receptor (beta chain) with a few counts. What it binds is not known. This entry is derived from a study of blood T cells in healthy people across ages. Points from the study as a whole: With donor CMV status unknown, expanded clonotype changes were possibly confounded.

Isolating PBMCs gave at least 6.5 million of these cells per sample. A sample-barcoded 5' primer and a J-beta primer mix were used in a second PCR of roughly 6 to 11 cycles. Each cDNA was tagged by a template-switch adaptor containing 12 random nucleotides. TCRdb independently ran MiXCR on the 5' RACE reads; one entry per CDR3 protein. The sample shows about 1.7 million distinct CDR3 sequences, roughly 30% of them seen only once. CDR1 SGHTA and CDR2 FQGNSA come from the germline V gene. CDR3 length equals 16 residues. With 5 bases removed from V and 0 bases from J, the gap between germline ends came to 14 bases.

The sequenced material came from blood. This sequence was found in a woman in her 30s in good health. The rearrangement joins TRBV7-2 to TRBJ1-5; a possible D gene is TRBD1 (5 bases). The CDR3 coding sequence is TGTGCCAGCAGCGGCTGGGGGGTCTATAGCAATCAGCCCCAGCATTTT. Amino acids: CASSGWGVYSNQPQHF.